The entry below gives a single T cell receptor (beta chain) sequence along with its context. What it binds is unknown. These data come from a study of long-term antiretroviral therapy in people with HIV. Whole-study results and caveats: The clones with expansion before ART were dominant in the repertoire at all time points. Specimen acquisition occurred between 2004 and 2017, potentially under older ART regimens. Following ART, diversity rose but still fell short of transplant donor controls. Documentation of ART adherence, viral resistance or therapy changes was absent.

CDR3 length equals 14 residues. The germline gives CDR1 LNHDA, CDR2 SQIVND (reference sequence). Trimming took 9 bases from V and 5 from J; bases not matched to a gene: 8. At the survey level, the v3.0 immunoSEQ assay was run. Profiled with immunoSEQ multiplex PCR; TCRdb holds only in-frame clones, not every one. The data contain under 25,000 clones, approximately 95% of them singletons. The sequence came from a woman between 35 and 50 years old with HIV. Sequences were derived from unsorted PBMCs, sampled 7.6 years after starting antiretroviral therapy. The chain has TRBV19 and TRBJ1-1; 11 bases align to TRBD1. The CDR3 DNA sequence: TGTGCCAGCTCTGGGACAGGGGGTTGGACTGAAGCTTTCTTT. Translation gives CASSGTGGWTEAFF.